Following are 10 T cell receptor beta chains from one sample sequenced in a study of cytomegalovirus exposure and HLA in healthy donors. Vbeta (60) and Jbeta (13) primers were used in the PCR. This table comes from immunoSEQ multiplex PCR, and its TCRdb copy is limited to in-frame clones, with some not included. The sample includes 120,000 or so clones, 83% of them seen just once. Specimen: PBMCs. The receptor source for this set is a woman in her thirties or forties in good health and CMV-seropositive.

This chain uses TRBV6-6 with TRBJ1-1; D unclear. Germline V gives CDR1 MNHNY, CDR2 SVGAGI (reference sequence). V lost 4 bases, J lost 2 bases, and 14 bases lay in between. The CDR3 covers 15 residues. CDR3 amino acids: CASSSVRETNTEAFF. For the CDR3, the DNA is TGTGCCAGCAGTTCGGTCAGAGAGACAAACACTGAAGCTTTCTTT.

The gene calls are TRBV10-2 and TRBJ1-1; D gene unclear. V was trimmed by 4 bases and J by 8 bases, leaving 11 bases between them. The CDR3 spans 12 residues. Germline V gene sequence: CDR1 WSHSY, CDR2 SAAADI. For the CDR3, the DNA is TGCGCCAGCAGTGTGCAGAAAAGAGAAGCTTTCTTT. It encodes CASSVQKREAFF.

The sample holds one count of this clone. The J gene is TRBJ2-3, the V gene TRBV11-3, with TRBD1 identical over 9 bases. Trimming removed 5 bases from V and 6 bases from J; junction bases left unmatched: 9. The CDR3 has 15 amino acids. Looked up from germline, CDR1 is SGHNT and CDR2 is YENEEA. CDR3 nucleotides: TGTGCCAGCAGCCGTCTGACAGGGGGTCCTGATACGCAGTATTTT. Translation: CASSRLTGGPDTQYF.

This chain links TRBV4-1 with TRBJ2-1, with 9 positions matching TRBD2. The CDR3 is 17 amino acids. Trimming at V came to 2 bases and at J to 1 base, leaving 6 bases not matched to a gene. Germline lookup yields CDR1 MGHRA and CDR2 YSYEKL. The CDR3 DNA sequence: TGCGCCAGCAGCCAAAGGGGTAGCGGGAGTTCCTACAATGAGCAGTTCTTC. Translation: CASSQRGSGSSYNEQFF.

The rearrangement joins TRBV30 to TRBJ1-2, with a tentative D call TRBD1 (6 bases). V was cut by 3 bases and J by 2 bases, with 19 bases left in between. Germline assignment: CDR1 GTSNPN and CDR2 SVGIG (reference sequence). The CDR3 sequence is 16 residues long. CDR3 DNA sequence: TGTGCCTGGAGAACCGGGCAGGGGATTTTCAACTATGGCTACACCTTC. Protein sequence: CAWRTGQGIFNYGYTF.

This chain connects TRBV6-5 to TRBJ1-2; 10 bases fit TRBD1. The CDR3 runs to 16 residues. Germline V gene data show CDR1 as MNHEY and CDR2 as SVGAGI. The J segment lost 4 bases and the V segment lost 3 bases, leaving 8 bases of the junction unmatched. The CDR3 DNA reads as TGTGCCAGCAGTTATACACCGGGACAGGGGAGCTATGGCTACACCTTC. It translates to CASSYTPGQGSYGYTF.

This rearrangement joins TRBV21-1 to TRBJ1-5. TRBV21-1 counts as a pseudogene. The CDR3 spans 9 residues. The CDR3 DNA reads as TGTGCCAGCCGTCAGCCCCAGCATTTT. This gives the protein CASRQPQHF.

This chain links TRBV7-8 with TRBJ2-7; 9 bases fit TRBD2. With 2 bases clipped from V and 3 bases from J, the junction kept 2 bases outside the gene matches. This CDR3 has 14 residues. Germline loops: CDR1 SGHVS, CDR2 FQNEAQ. Here the CDR3 reads CASSLISGSYEQYF. For the CDR3, the DNA is TGTGCCAGCAGCTTAATTAGCGGGAGCTACGAGCAGTACTTC.

The chain joins TRBV5-1 to TRBJ1-5; D ambiguous. The length of the CDR3 is 16 residues. The V gene's germline CDR1 is SGHRS and CDR2 YFSETQ. V was shortened by 2 bases and J by 0 bases, with 12 bases between the two germline ends. In DNA form, the CDR3 reads TGCGCCAGCAGCTTCCGGGATAAATATAGCAATCAGCCCCAGCATTTT. It yields the protein CASSFRDKYSNQPQHF.

This chain links TRBV19 with TRBJ2-3; D not resolved. Trimming removed 3 bases from V and 2 bases from J, with 9 bases in between. This CDR3 has 14 residues. CDR1 is LNHDA and CDR2 is SQIVND in the germline V gene (reference sequence). CDR3: CASSISAVTDTQYF. The CDR3 DNA reads as TGTGCCAGTAGTATTTCTGCGGTCACAGATACGCAGTATTTT. Combining the CDR3 with reference TRBV19 and TRBJ2-3 gives the whole variable domain DGGITQSPKYLFRKEGQNVTLSCEQNLNHDAMYWYRQDPGQGLRLIYYSQIVNDFQKGDIAEGYSVSREKKESFPLTVTSAQKNPTAFYLCASSISAVTDTQYFGPGTRLTVL.